This TCR beta chain emerged from a study of blood T cell repertoires in COVID-19. The wider study: Sites across the United States, Italy and Spain contributed samples from acute and convalescent COVID-19. T cells, B-cell-depleted T cells, or PBMCs provided the cDNA or gDNA that served as material.

In germline, CDR1 is SGHAT, CDR2 FQNNGV. Trimming left V 2 bases short and J 3 bases short, with 18 bases between. This CDR3 region has 17 residues. Authors' processing steps: Amplifying reference gene primers gave estimates of nucleated cell counts. TCRdb keeps only in-frame clones here, not all; method: immunoSEQ multiplex PCR. V and J calls and clone size are as listed in that table; D and trimming were resolved from the DNA. The sample contains 80,000 to 95,000 clones, about 89% of which appear only once. The rearrangement joins TRBV11-2 to TRBJ2-3; D remains ambiguous. The origin of this receptor is a human donor with active COVID-19. The donor label of this sample is uncertain. Sequences were obtained from peripheral blood. The CDR3 region has the DNA TGTGCCAGCAGCTTATTCTTTTCAGCGACCGGAACAGATACGCAGTATTTT. This codes for CASSLFFSATGTDTQYF.